The 19 T cell receptor beta chains in this list originate from one sample, sequenced in a study of blood T cell repertoires in COVID-19 (dated by TCRdb to the early 2020s). Library preparation was by the immunoSEQ multiplex PCR assay. TCRdb stores this immuneACCESS table with in-frame sequences only. Part of the clones is absent; in the studies checked, under half of the shortfall reflects unresolved V genes, and no reason is known for the rest. This sample gives roughly 310,000 clones in total; 90% of them show up just once. The top ten clonotypes cover roughly 2.5% of the sample. The sample consisted of PBMCs or T cells enriched from blood (not recorded which). Receptors originate from a man in his sixties who had recovered from COVID-19.

Concerning this clone itself: The same CDR3 arises from other DNA sequences in this sample as well. The rearrangement uses TRBV30 and TRBJ1-3; D is uncertain. Per germline, CDR1 GTSNPN and CDR2 SVGIG (reference sequence). V dropped 3 bases and J dropped 0 bases, with 6 bases sitting between them. The CDR3 spans 13 residues. In DNA form, the CDR3 reads TGTGCCTGGAGCGGTAGCTCTGGAAACACCATATATTTT. Translated, it gives CAWSGSSGNTIYF.

The chain carries TRBV3-1 (or the pseudogene TRBV3-2) and TRBJ1-5; D remains unclear. Trimming stripped 4 bases from V and 3 bases from J, with 10 bases between. This CDR3 contains 14 residues. Germline CDR1 and CDR2: LGHDT and YNNKEL (reference sequence). In DNA form, the CDR3 reads TGTGCCAGCAGCCCCCGTGAGGTCAATCAGCCCCAGCATTTT. As protein: CASSPREVNQPQHF.

CDR3 coding DNA: TGTGCCAGCTCACCTGCTGGGGCCCTCTACGAGCAGTACTTC. Its translation is CASSPAGALYEQYF. This sequence joins TRBV18 and TRBJ2-7, with TRBD1 as a possible D gene (5 bases). The CDR3 extends over 14 amino acids. Trimming shortened V by 3 bases and J by 3 bases, and 12 bases separated the two germline ends. Germline values: CDR1 KGHSH, CDR2 LQKENI.

The rearrangement uses TRBV30 and TRBJ1-2, with TRBD1 matching over 8 bases. The CDR3 is 14 residues long. The V gene end was trimmed by 3 bases and the J gene end by 2 bases; junction bases not matched to a gene: 5. Germline-derived CDR1 and CDR2 are GTSNPN and SVGIG (reference sequence). This CDR3 reads CAWRGRTGNYGYTF. The CDR3 DNA follows: TGTGCCTGGAGAGGGAGGACAGGGAACTATGGCTACACCTTC.

This clone was counted between two and nine times. The V and J genes are TRBV5-1 and TRBJ1-1, with 7 nucleotides matching TRBD1. V lost 2 bases, J lost 11 bases, and 6 bases stayed unmatched. Germline V lookup: CDR1 SGHRS, CDR2 YFSETQ. The CDR3 is 12 residues long. The CDR3 sequence: CASSFQGVDAFF. The CDR3 DNA is TGCGCCAGCAGCTTCCAGGGGGTTGATGCTTTCTTT.

The chain couples TRBV11-2 to TRBJ2-7; 10 bases are a match to TRBD2. This CDR3 comprises 14 residues. V lost 5 bases and J lost 4; bases outside the gene matches: 5. CDR1 and CDR2 (germline): SGHAT, FQNNGV. DNA of the CDR3: TGTGCCAGCAGCCCAGCTAGCGGGAGTTACGAGCAGTACTTC. This gives the protein CASSPASGSYEQYF.

The V call is TRBV19, the J call TRBJ1-6; TRBD1 matches 7 bases. V was clipped by 6 bases and J by 6 bases; unmatched bases: 5. From germline, CDR1 is LNHDA and CDR2 SQIVND (reference sequence). The CDR3 consists of 14 residues. CDR3 sequence: CASSLGQANSPLHF. CDR3 coding DNA: TGTGCCAGTAGCCTAGGACAGGCTAATTCACCCCTCCACTTT.

The chain recombines TRBV5-6 with TRBJ2-7, with D maybe TRBD2 (6 bases). Germline assignment: CDR1 SGHDT and CDR2 YYEEEE. V was shortened by 3 bases and J by 5 bases, with 15 bases between the two germline ends. This CDR3 is 14 amino acids long. This CDR3 is CASSSAGTRDEQYF. As DNA, the CDR3 is TGTGCCAGCAGCTCGGCGGGGACCAGAGACGAGCAGTACTTC.

The chain couples TRBV9 to TRBJ1-5, with 8 positions matching TRBD1. CDR3 length equals 15 residues. The ends lost 0 bases at V and 3 bases at J; junction bases unmatched: 2. Germline CDR1 reads SGDLS; CDR2 reads YYNGEE. The DNA of the CDR3 is TGTGCCAGCAGCGTAGGGACAGGGCACAATCAGCCCCAGCATTTT. It yields the protein CASSVGTGHNQPQHF.

A single count supports this clone. V gene TRBV5-1 combines with J gene TRBJ2-1, with D maybe TRBD2 (5 bases). The germline V gene encodes CDR1 SGHRS and CDR2 YFSETQ. V lost 4 bases and J lost 7, with 15 bases in between. The CDR3 length is 14 residues. CDR3 DNA: TGCGCCAGCAGCCCTTCGTTAGCGAGAAATGAGCAGTTCTTC. Encoded protein: CASSPSLARNEQFF.

The chain carries TRBV5-4 and TRBJ2-3, with D maybe TRBD2 (6 bases). The germline gives CDR1 SGHNT, CDR2 YYREEE (reference sequence). The CDR3 sequence is 16 residues long. Trimming stripped 0 bases from V and 1 base from J, with 12 bases between. Here the CDR3 DNA reads TGTGCCAGCAGCTTGGCCGGCCGGAGGGGCACAGATACGCAGTATTTT. Its translation: CASSLAGRRGTDTQYF.

The V gene is TRBV15, the J gene TRBJ2-3, with 10 bases that match TRBD2. V was clipped by 3 bases and J by 0 bases; unmatched bases: 6. The CDR3 runs to 17 residues. Germline CDR1 is LNHNV and CDR2 is YYDKDF (reference sequence). CDR3 bases: TGTGCCACCAGCAGTTTAGCGGGGGGATGGAGCACAGATACGCAGTATTTT. Translation gives CATSSLAGGWSTDTQYF.

This rearrangement joins TRBV10-3 to TRBJ2-7, with D perhaps matching TRBD1 (5 bases). V shed 5 bases and J shed 4 bases, with 12 bases lying between them. This CDR3 has 13 residues. Germline-derived CDR1 and CDR2 are ENHRY and SYGVKD. CDR3 in DNA: TGTGCCATCAGTCCCAGGGAAATGTACGAGCAGTACTTC. Translated, it gives CAISPREMYEQYF.

The chain links TRBV11-2 to TRBJ2-1; 8 bases agree with TRBD1. The CDR3 sequence is 15 residues long. The J segment lost 6 bases and the V segment lost 5 bases, leaving 9 bases of the junction unmatched. Germline V gene data show CDR1 as SGHAT and CDR2 as FQNNGV. Here the CDR3 reads CASSQRRTGPNEQFF. The CDR3, as DNA: TGTGCCAGCAGCCAAAGAAGGACAGGGCCCAATGAGCAGTTCTTC. Supplemented by reference TRBV11-2 and TRBJ2-1, the full variable domain reads EAGVAQSPRYKIIEKRQSVAFWCNPISGHATLYWYQQILGQGPKLLIQFQNNGVVDDSQLPKDRFSAERLKGVDSTLKIQPAKLEDSAVYLCASSQRRTGPNEQFFGPGTRLTVL.

The CDR3 sequence is CASSSTGLYGYTF. Here the CDR3 DNA reads TGTGCCAGCAGCTCGACAGGGCTGTATGGCTACACCTTC. This sequence joins TRBV7-9 and TRBJ1-2; 7 nucleotides align to TRBD1. With V trimmed by 4 bases and J by 5 bases, 4 bases remained unmatched. This CDR3 has 13 amino acids. Looked up from germline, CDR1 is SEHNR and CDR2 is FQNEAQ (reference sequence). Based on the CDR3 plus reference TRBV7-9 and TRBJ1-2, the full variable domain is DTGVSQNPRHKITKRGQNVTFRCDPISEHNRLYWYRQTLGQGPEFLTYFQNEAQLEKSRLLSDRFSAERPKGSFSTLEIQRTEQGDSAMYLCASSSTGLYGYTFGSGTRLTVV.

The chain links TRBV24-1 to TRBJ1-2; 10 bases are a match to TRBD1. CDR1 and CDR2 (germline): KGHDR, SFDVKD. The V segment lost 5 bases and the J segment 7 bases; nucleotides outside the gene matches: 12. CDR3 length: 16 amino acids. The CDR3 nucleotides are TGTGCCACCAGTGGTCTATCCGGGACAGGGGAAGTTGGCTACACCTTC. It specifies CATSGLSGTGEVGYTF.

The CDR3 nucleotides read TGTGCCAGCAGTTCCCGCCCGGGACAGGGTCTTTATGGCTACACCTTC. Translation: CASSSRPGQGLYGYTF. The chain joins TRBV27 to TRBJ1-2; 9 bases align to TRBD1. The V and J ends lost 4 bases and 5 bases, in that order; junction bases with no gene match: 11. Germline V gene lookup returns CDR1 MNHEY and CDR2 SMNVEV (reference sequence). This CDR3 is 16 amino acids long.

This clone was picked up a small number of times. The chain is built from TRBV12-3 or TRBV12-4 and TRBJ1-5; no clear D. CDR3 length: 13 amino acids. V lost 5 bases and J lost 7, with 12 bases in between. This CDR3 reads CASSPRPLQPQHF. CDR3 sequence (DNA): TGTGCCAGCAGTCCGAGGCCACTGCAGCCCCAGCATTTT.

This chain uses TRBV13 with TRBJ1-2, with TRBD1 matching 7 bases. The CDR3 totals 14 residues. V was pared by 4 bases and J by 2 bases, with 4 bases of the junction left unmatched. The V gene's germline CDR1 is PRHDT and CDR2 FYEKMQ (reference sequence). DNA of the CDR3: TGTGCCAGCAGCTCCGTACAGGGGAACTATGGCTACACCTTC. Translated, it gives CASSSVQGNYGYTF.